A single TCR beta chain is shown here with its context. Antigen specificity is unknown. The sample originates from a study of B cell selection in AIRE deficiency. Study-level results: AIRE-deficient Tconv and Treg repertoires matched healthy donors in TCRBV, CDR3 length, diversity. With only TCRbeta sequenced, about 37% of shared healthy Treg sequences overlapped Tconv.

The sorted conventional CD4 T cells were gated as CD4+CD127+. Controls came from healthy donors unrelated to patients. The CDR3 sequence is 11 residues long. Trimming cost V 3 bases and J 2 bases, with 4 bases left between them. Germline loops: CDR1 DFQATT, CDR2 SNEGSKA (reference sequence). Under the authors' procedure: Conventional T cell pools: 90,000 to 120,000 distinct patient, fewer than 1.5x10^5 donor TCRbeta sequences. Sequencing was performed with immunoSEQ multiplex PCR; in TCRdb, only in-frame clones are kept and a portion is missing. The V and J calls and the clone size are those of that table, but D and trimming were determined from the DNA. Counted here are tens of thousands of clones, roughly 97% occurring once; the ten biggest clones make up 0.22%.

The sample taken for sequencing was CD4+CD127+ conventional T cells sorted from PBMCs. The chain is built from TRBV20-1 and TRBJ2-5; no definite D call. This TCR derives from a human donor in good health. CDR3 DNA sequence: TGCAGTGCTAGCCCGCAAGAGACCCAGTACTTC. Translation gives CSASPQETQYF.